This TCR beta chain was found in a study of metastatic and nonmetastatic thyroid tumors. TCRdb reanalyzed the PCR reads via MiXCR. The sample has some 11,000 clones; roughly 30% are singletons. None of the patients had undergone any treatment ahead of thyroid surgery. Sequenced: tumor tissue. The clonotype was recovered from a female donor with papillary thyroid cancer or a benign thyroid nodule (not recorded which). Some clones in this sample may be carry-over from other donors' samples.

The CDR3 DNA follows: TGTGCCAGCAGCCGGACAGGGACCTACAATGAGCAGTTCTTC. Translated, it gives CASSRTGTYNEQFF. The V and J genes are TRBV14 and TRBJ2-1, with 8 positions matching TRBD1. The CDR3 is 14 amino acids. The J segment lost 2 bases and the V segment lost 4 bases, leaving 1 base of the junction unmatched. Germline assignment: CDR1 SGHDN and CDR2 FVKESK.